The rows below give T cell receptor beta chains drawn from one sample of a study of cytomegalovirus exposure and HLA in healthy donors. Assay: immunoSEQ multiplex PCR; the TCRdb copy retains only in-frame clones and omits some. The sample has fewer than 90,000 clones, about three quarters seen once. The sequencing sample was made of PBMCs. These receptors were taken from a male donor in good health and CMV-seropositive. The CDR3 runs from the conserved cysteine through the conserved F or W. The D gene is left open where the match is weak. Only part of the rows carry a size: once, few, many, or a class if the clone is expanded.

V gene: TRBV5-5
J gene: TRBJ2-1
clone size: -
D gene: -
CDR3 protein: CASSLAPYNEQFF
CDR3 DNA: TGTGCCAGCAGCTTGGCCCCGTACAATGAGCAGTTCTTC

V gene: TRBV5-4
J gene: TRBJ1-6
clone size: -
D gene: TRBD1
CDR3 protein: CASRRQGGVNSPLHF
CDR3 DNA: TGTGCCAGCAGGCGTCAAGGGGGCGTAAATTCACCCCTCCACTTT

V gene: TRBV5-5
J gene: TRBJ1-2
clone size: -
D gene: TRBD1
CDR3 protein: CASSPSPGQGYYGYTF
CDR3 DNA: TGTGCCAGCAGCCCATCTCCGGGACAGGGGTATTATGGCTACACCTTC

V gene: TRBV7-2
J gene: TRBJ1-2
clone size: -
D gene: TRBD1
CDR3 protein: CASSSASGTANYGYTF
CDR3 DNA: TGTGCCAGCAGCTCCGCCTCCGGGACAGCTAACTATGGCTACACCTTC

V gene: TRBV27
J gene: TRBJ1-1
clone size: -
D gene: TRBD1
CDR3 protein: CASSFGGTGEGTEAFF
CDR3 DNA: TGTGCCAGCAGTTTTGGTGGGACAGGGGAGGGGACTGAAGCTTTCTTT

V gene: TRBV29-1
J gene: TRBJ2-7
clone size: -
D gene: -
CDR3 protein: CSVELDSSNEQYF
CDR3 DNA: TGCAGCGTTGAGTTGGACTCCAGCAACGAGCAGTACTTC

V gene: TRBV4-3
J gene: TRBJ2-2
clone size: -
D gene: -
CDR3 protein: CASSQGLRQGSVGTGELFF
CDR3 DNA: TGCGCCAGCAGCCAAGGGCTCCGGCAGGGAAGTGTCGGCACCGGGGAGCTGTTTTTT

V gene: TRBV6-5
J gene: TRBJ2-3
clone size: -
D gene: -
CDR3 protein: CASSYSARLGTQYF
CDR3 DNA: TGTGCCAGCAGTTACTCGGCTAGGCTAGGTACGCAGTATTTT

V gene: TRBV28
J gene: TRBJ1-2
clone size: -
D gene: TRBD1
CDR3 protein: CASSLKGAYGYTF
CDR3 DNA: TGTGCCAGCAGTTTAAAGGGGGCATATGGCTACACCTTC

V gene: TRBV2
J gene: TRBJ2-4
clone size: -
D gene: TRBD2
CDR3 protein: CASSDSSGNLAKNIQYF
CDR3 DNA: TGTGCCAGTTCGGACTCTAGCGGCAATCTAGCCAAAAACATTCAGTACTTC

V gene: TRBV19
J gene: TRBJ1-5
clone size: -
D gene: TRBD1
CDR3 protein: CASSTHRKSGTGFRQPQHF
CDR3 DNA: TGTGCCAGTAGTACACACCGAAAGTCCGGGACAGGGTTCCGTCAGCCCCAGCATTTT

V gene: TRBV19
J gene: TRBJ1-5
clone size: -
D gene: TRBD1
CDR3 protein: CASRGGPWSNQPQHF
CDR3 DNA: TGTGCCAGTAGAGGGGGCCCTTGGAGCAATCAGCCCCAGCATTTT

V gene: TRBV5-4
J gene: TRBJ2-1
clone size: -
D gene: -
CDR3 protein: CASSSALASAYNEQFF
CDR3 DNA: TGTGCCAGCAGCTCCGCTCTAGCGTCGGCCTACAATGAGCAGTTCTTC

V gene: TRBV6-4
J gene: TRBJ2-1
clone size: -
D gene: TRBD2
CDR3 protein: CASSPGTTEEQFF
CDR3 DNA: TGTGCCAGCAGCCCCGGGACTACAGAAGAGCAGTTCTTC

V gene: TRBV18
J gene: TRBJ2-7
clone size: -
D gene: TRBD1
CDR3 protein: CASSPPPDRDNEQYF
CDR3 DNA: TGTGCCAGCTCACCACCGCCGGACAGGGATAACGAGCAGTACTTC

V gene: TRBV5-3
J gene: TRBJ1-2
clone size: -
D gene: TRBD1
CDR3 protein: CARSGGQGAYGYTF
CDR3 DNA: TGTGCCAGAAGTGGGGGACAGGGGGCCTATGGCTACACCTTC

V gene: TRBV19
J gene: TRBJ1-2
clone size: -
D gene: -
CDR3 protein: CASSIQGPYGYTF
CDR3 DNA: TGTGCCAGTAGTATACAGGGCCCCTATGGCTACACCTTC

V gene: TRBV9
J gene: TRBJ1-3
clone size: -
D gene: -
CDR3 protein: CASSARGAGNTIYF
CDR3 DNA: TGTGCCAGCAGCGCCAGGGGAGCTGGAAACACCATATATTTT

V gene: TRBV5-6
J gene: TRBJ1-2
clone size: -
D gene: -
CDR3 protein: CASSSWTLYGSYTF
CDR3 DNA: TGTGCCAGCAGCTCCTGGACTCTCTATGGAAGCTACACCTTC

V gene: TRBV6-1
J gene: TRBJ2-1
clone size: -
D gene: TRBD2
CDR3 protein: CASQIGRDYNEQFF
CDR3 DNA: TGTGCCAGCCAGATCGGGAGGGACTACAATGAGCAGTTCTTC

V gene: TRBV25-1
J gene: TRBJ2-7
clone size: once
D gene: TRBD2
CDR3 protein: CASSSSLAGGTFEVEQYF
CDR3 DNA: TGTGCCAGCAGCTCCAGTCTAGCGGGAGGGACCTTCGAAGTGGAGCAGTACTTC

V gene: TRBV11-1
J gene: TRBJ1-1
clone size: -
D gene: -
CDR3 protein: CASTLGGQNTEAFF
CDR3 DNA: TGTGCCAGCACCCTCGGGGGTCAGAACACTGAAGCTTTCTTT

V gene: TRBV4-1
J gene: TRBJ1-5
clone size: -
D gene: TRBD1
CDR3 protein: CASSQGRTGVNQPQHF
CDR3 DNA: TGCGCCAGCAGCCAAGGACGGACAGGGGTCAATCAGCCCCAGCATTTT

V gene: TRBV21-1
J gene: TRBJ2-7
clone size: -
D gene: -
CDR3 protein: CASSKAKKGGSEQYF
CDR3 DNA: TGTGCCAGCAGCAAAGCTAAGAAGGGCGGGTCCGAGCAGTACTTC

V gene: TRBV28
J gene: TRBJ2-3
clone size: once
D gene: TRBD1
CDR3 protein: CASKGDRGQTDTQYF
CDR3 DNA: TGTGCCAGCAAGGGGGACAGGGGGCAGACAGATACGCAGTATTTT

V gene: TRBV7-9
J gene: TRBJ1-1
clone size: -
D gene: TRBD1
CDR3 protein: CASSPQGGGNTEAFF
CDR3 DNA: TGTGCCAGCAGCCCCCAGGGGGGAGGGAACACTGAAGCTTTCTTT

V gene: TRBV2
J gene: TRBJ1-2
clone size: once
D gene: -
CDR3 protein: CASSEAQQGLYGYTF
CDR3 DNA: TGTGCCAGCAGTGAAGCTCAACAGGGCCTGTATGGCTACACCTTC

V gene: TRBV19
J gene: TRBJ1-5
clone size: -
D gene: TRBD1
CDR3 protein: CASSPGSTGTGGVQPQHF
CDR3 DNA: TGTGCCAGTAGCCCGGGATCCACCGGGACAGGGGGTGTTCAGCCCCAGCATTTT

V gene: TRBV7-2
J gene: TRBJ1-1
clone size: -
D gene: TRBD1
CDR3 protein: CASSGARGRALSTEAFF
CDR3 DNA: TGTGCCAGCAGCGGCGCCAGGGGGAGAGCCCTGAGCACTGAAGCTTTCTTT

V gene: TRBV7-8
J gene: TRBJ2-7
clone size: -
D gene: TRBD2
CDR3 protein: CASSLGASGPTYEQYF
CDR3 DNA: TGTGCCAGCAGCTTAGGGGCTAGCGGGCCCACCTACGAGCAGTACTTC

V gene: TRBV28
J gene: TRBJ2-7
clone size: -
D gene: TRBD2
CDR3 protein: CASSRPSGSYEQYF
CDR3 DNA: TGTGCCAGCAGTCGTCCTAGCGGGAGCTACGAGCAGTACTTC